This T cell receptor beta chain was retrieved from a study of blood T cells in healthy people across ages. From germline, CDR1 is SGHRS and CDR2 YFSETQ. CDR3 length equals 18 residues. Next came a second PCR, run for roughly 7 to 12 cycles, which used a sample-barcoded 5' primer along with a J-beta primer mix. TCRdb processed the 5' RACE reads anew with MiXCR; each CDR3 protein has one entry. The top ten clones hold around 23% of a sample with about 580,000 distinct CDR3 sequences, 40% to 50% of them seen once. General study results and limits: Age showed a roughly linear inverse relationship with TCR beta diversity per million T cells.

About this clonotype: Its antigen is not known. At one of its ends the junction is not consistent with the germline gene, which may arise from a read error.

The sequencing sample was made of blood. The TCR comes from an elderly man in good health. This chain joins TRBV5-1 and TRBJ2-5; 9 bases match TRBD1. Written as DNA, the CDR3 is TGCGCCAGCAGCTTCTACAGGGGGCAGGGTAGGAAGCAAGAGGCCCAGTACTTC. Translation: CASSFYRGQGRKQEAQYF.